One T cell receptor beta chain is described in this entry. Its antigen is not identified. The data derive from a study of post-analysis software for immune sequencing data. Tagging with unique molecular identifiers was a feature of the TCR beta cDNA libraries. TCRdb reprocessed the PCR reads with MiXCR, giving one entry per CDR3 protein. Here the sample spans some 690,000 distinct CDR3 sequences, 55% to 60% being singletons. Study-level findings and limits: Five or six TRBV segments, TRBV5-6, TRBV5-1 and TRBV20-1 among them, were found more frequent in patients than controls.

The germline CDR1 and CDR2 sequences are SGHRS and YFSETQ. This CDR3 region has 13 residues. V was trimmed by 3 bases and J by 0 bases, leaving 6 bases between them. The sequenced material came from blood. The chain is built from TRBV5-1 and TRBJ1-2; D call uncertain. The sequence came from a girl aged 2 to 9 with multiple sclerosis. CDR3 coding DNA: TGCGCCAGCAGCTACCATGCTAACTATGGCTACACCTTC. It yields the protein CASSYHANYGYTF.